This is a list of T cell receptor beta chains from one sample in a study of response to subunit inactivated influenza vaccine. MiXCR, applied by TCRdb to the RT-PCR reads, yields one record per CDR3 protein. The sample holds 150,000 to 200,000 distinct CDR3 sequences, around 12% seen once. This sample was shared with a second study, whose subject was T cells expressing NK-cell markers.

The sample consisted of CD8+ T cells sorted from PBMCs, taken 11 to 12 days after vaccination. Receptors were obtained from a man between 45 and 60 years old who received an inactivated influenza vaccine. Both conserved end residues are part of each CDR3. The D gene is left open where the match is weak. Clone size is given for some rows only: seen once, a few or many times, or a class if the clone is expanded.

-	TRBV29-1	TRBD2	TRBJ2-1	TGCAGCGTTGAGGGAATTACTAGCGGGCAAAACCCCTTTTCCGATGAGCAGTTCTTC	CSVEGITSGQNPFSDEQFF
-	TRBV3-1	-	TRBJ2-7	TGTGCCAGCAGCCAAGATCAAGTATACGTAAGGTCCGACGAGCAGTACTTC	CASSQDQVYVRSDEQYF
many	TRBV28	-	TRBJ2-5	TGTGCCAGCAGTTCTCCCCGGGACGGGGAGACCCAGTACTTC	CASSSPRDGETQYF
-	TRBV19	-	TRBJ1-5	TGTGCCAGTAGTATCGGGGCTCAGCCCCAGCATTTT	CASSIGAQPQHF
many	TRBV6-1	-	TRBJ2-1	TGTGCCAGCAGTGTACAGATTCATGAGCAGTTCTTC	CASSVQIHEQFF
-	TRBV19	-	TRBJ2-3	TGTGCCATATCATCAGGGTACCGCACAGATACGCAGTATTTT	CAISSGYRTDTQYF
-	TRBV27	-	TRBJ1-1	TGTGCCAGCAGTTTATCGCTCCAGGCCCGGTGGGCTGAAGCTTTCTTT	CASSLSLQARWAEAFF
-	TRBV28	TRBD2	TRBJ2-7	TGTGCCAGCAGTTTCTCACTAGCGGGAGGGTCCTACGAGCAGTACTTC	CASSFSLAGGSYEQYF
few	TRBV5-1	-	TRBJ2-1	TGCGCCAGCAGCTTGGGGGACGGTAACAATGAGCAGTTCTTC	CASSLGDGNNEQFF
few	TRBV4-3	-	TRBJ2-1	TGCGCCAGCAGCCAAGATCGGTCAGCAGCCGATGAGCAGTTCTTC	CASSQDRSAADEQFF
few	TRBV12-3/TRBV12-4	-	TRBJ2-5	TGTGCCAGCAGTGGTCAAGAGACCCAGTACTTC	CASSGQETQYF
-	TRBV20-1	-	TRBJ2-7	TGCAGTGCCCGTAGGGCAGCTCTTTGGGACGAGCAGTACTTC	CSARRAALWDEQYF
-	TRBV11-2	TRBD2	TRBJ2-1	TGTGCCAGCAGCTTAGATCTAGCGGGCGGTCACAACAATGAGCAGTTCTTC	CASSLDLAGGHNNEQFF
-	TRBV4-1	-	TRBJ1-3	TGCGCCAGCAGCCATGGGGGAGGAAACACCATATATTTT	CASSHGGGNTIYF
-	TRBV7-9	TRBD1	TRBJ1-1	TGTGCCAGCAGCCAGGGGACAGGGCACATGAACACTGAAGCTTTCTTT	CASSQGTGHMNTEAFF
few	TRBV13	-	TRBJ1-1	TGTGCCAGCAGCTCTAGGGACCGGAACACTGAAGCTTTCTTT	CASSSRDRNTEAFF
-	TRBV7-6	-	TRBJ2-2	TGTGCCAGCAGCTTGGGACACCCGAACACCGGGGAGCTGTTTTTT	CASSLGHPNTGELFF
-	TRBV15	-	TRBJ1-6	TGTGCCACCAGCAGAGATGAGCCAGATCCTCGTTATTCACCCCTCCACTTT	CATSRDEPDPRYSPLHF
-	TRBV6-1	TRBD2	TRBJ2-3	TGTGCCAGCAAGACCGGGACTAGCAGCACAGATACGCAGTATTTT	CASKTGTSSTDTQYF
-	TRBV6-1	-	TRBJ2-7	TGTGCCAGCAGAGAACAGGCTCCCGGGGACAATTACGAGCAGTACTTC	CASREQAPGDNYEQYF
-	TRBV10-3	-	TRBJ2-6	TGTGCCATCAGTGAGTCCGGCAGCCTCTCTGGGGCCAACGTCCTGACTTTC	CAISESGSLSGANVLTF
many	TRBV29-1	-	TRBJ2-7	TGCAGCGTTCGAAGAGGCTACGAGCAGTACTTC	CSVRRGYEQYF
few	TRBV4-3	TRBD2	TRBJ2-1	TGCGCCAGCAGCCAACTCCTGTTGCGCGGGAGGGATTACAATGAGCAGTTCTTC	CASSQLLLRGRDYNEQFF
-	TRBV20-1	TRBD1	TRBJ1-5	TGCAGTGCTAAGGCGACAGGGTATCAGCCCCAGCATTTT	CSAKATGYQPQHF
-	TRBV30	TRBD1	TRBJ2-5	TGTGCCTGTAGTACAGGGGTTTTGGAGACCCAGTACTTC	CACSTGVLETQYF
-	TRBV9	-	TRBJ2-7	TGTGCCAGCATCGTAGGGTGGGGGCCTTACGAGCAGTACTTC	CASIVGWGPYEQYF
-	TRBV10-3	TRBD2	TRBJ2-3	TGTGCCATCAGTGAAGAGCGGGGCCGCACAGATACGCAGTATTTT	CAISEERGRTDTQYF
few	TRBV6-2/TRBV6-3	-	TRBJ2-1	TGTGCCAGCATGGGGCTAGCGTGGAATGAGCAGTTCTTC	CASMGLAWNEQFF
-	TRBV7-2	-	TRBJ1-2	TGTGCCAGCAGCTTATCTCGGGGGGGCTCCTACTATGGCTACACCTTC	CASSLSRGGSYYGYTF
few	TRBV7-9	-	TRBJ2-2	TGTGCCAGCAGCTTAGTTTCCTTCGTTACCGGGGAGCTGTTTTTT	CASSLVSFVTGELFF
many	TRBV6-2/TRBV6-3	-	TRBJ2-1	TGTGCCAGCCGAAGGTACTCCTACAATGAGCAGTTCTTC	CASRRYSYNEQFF
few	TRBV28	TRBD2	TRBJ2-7	TGTGCCAGCAGTTTATTAGCGGGAATCTACGAGCAGTACTTC	CASSLLAGIYEQYF
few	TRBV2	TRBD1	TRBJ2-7	TGTGCCAGCAAAGAACAGGGGGCATACGAGCAGTACTTC	CASKEQGAYEQYF
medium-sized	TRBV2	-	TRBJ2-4	TGTGCCAGACCAGAAGCCAAAAACATTCAGTACTTC	CARPEAKNIQYF
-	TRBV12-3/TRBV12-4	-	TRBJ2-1	TGTGCCAGCAGCCCGAATCGACAGGAGGTCAATGAGCAGTTCTTC	CASSPNRQEVNEQFF
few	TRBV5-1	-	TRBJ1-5	TGCGCCAGCAGCCAGGACTTGGATAGCAATCAGCCCCAGCATTTT	CASSQDLDSNQPQHF